This entry is about one TCR beta chain. Generated by immunoSEQ multiplex PCR, the TCRdb table keeps only in-frame clones and is missing some. Here the sample spans under 90,000 clones, approximately 91% being singletons. This specimen comes from a study of blood T cell repertoires in COVID-19. V was trimmed by 1 base and J by 3 bases, leaving 10 bases between them. The germline V gene has CDR1 SGHVS and CDR2 FQNEAQ. The CDR3 is made up of 14 amino acids. This rearrangement joins TRBV7-8 to TRBJ2-7; no reliable D call. Material for sequencing was peripheral blood. This receptor was taken from a man between 65 and 85 years old with active or convalescent COVID-19. The CDR3 nucleotides read TGTGCCAGCAGCTTAGTTAGCATGGGCTACGAGCAGTACTTC. This gives the protein CASSLVSMGYEQYF.